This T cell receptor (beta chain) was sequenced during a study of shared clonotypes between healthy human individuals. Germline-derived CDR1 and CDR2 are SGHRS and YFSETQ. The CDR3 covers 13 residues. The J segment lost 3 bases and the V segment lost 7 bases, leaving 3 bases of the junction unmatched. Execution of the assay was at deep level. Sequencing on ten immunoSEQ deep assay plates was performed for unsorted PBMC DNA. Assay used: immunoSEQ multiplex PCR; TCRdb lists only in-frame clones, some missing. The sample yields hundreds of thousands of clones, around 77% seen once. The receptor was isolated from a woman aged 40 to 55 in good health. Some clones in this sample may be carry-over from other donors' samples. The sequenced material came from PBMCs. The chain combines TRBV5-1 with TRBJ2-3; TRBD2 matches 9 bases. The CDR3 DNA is TGCGCCAGCGGTAGCGGGAGTACAGATACGCAGTATTTT. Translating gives CASGSGSTDTQYF.